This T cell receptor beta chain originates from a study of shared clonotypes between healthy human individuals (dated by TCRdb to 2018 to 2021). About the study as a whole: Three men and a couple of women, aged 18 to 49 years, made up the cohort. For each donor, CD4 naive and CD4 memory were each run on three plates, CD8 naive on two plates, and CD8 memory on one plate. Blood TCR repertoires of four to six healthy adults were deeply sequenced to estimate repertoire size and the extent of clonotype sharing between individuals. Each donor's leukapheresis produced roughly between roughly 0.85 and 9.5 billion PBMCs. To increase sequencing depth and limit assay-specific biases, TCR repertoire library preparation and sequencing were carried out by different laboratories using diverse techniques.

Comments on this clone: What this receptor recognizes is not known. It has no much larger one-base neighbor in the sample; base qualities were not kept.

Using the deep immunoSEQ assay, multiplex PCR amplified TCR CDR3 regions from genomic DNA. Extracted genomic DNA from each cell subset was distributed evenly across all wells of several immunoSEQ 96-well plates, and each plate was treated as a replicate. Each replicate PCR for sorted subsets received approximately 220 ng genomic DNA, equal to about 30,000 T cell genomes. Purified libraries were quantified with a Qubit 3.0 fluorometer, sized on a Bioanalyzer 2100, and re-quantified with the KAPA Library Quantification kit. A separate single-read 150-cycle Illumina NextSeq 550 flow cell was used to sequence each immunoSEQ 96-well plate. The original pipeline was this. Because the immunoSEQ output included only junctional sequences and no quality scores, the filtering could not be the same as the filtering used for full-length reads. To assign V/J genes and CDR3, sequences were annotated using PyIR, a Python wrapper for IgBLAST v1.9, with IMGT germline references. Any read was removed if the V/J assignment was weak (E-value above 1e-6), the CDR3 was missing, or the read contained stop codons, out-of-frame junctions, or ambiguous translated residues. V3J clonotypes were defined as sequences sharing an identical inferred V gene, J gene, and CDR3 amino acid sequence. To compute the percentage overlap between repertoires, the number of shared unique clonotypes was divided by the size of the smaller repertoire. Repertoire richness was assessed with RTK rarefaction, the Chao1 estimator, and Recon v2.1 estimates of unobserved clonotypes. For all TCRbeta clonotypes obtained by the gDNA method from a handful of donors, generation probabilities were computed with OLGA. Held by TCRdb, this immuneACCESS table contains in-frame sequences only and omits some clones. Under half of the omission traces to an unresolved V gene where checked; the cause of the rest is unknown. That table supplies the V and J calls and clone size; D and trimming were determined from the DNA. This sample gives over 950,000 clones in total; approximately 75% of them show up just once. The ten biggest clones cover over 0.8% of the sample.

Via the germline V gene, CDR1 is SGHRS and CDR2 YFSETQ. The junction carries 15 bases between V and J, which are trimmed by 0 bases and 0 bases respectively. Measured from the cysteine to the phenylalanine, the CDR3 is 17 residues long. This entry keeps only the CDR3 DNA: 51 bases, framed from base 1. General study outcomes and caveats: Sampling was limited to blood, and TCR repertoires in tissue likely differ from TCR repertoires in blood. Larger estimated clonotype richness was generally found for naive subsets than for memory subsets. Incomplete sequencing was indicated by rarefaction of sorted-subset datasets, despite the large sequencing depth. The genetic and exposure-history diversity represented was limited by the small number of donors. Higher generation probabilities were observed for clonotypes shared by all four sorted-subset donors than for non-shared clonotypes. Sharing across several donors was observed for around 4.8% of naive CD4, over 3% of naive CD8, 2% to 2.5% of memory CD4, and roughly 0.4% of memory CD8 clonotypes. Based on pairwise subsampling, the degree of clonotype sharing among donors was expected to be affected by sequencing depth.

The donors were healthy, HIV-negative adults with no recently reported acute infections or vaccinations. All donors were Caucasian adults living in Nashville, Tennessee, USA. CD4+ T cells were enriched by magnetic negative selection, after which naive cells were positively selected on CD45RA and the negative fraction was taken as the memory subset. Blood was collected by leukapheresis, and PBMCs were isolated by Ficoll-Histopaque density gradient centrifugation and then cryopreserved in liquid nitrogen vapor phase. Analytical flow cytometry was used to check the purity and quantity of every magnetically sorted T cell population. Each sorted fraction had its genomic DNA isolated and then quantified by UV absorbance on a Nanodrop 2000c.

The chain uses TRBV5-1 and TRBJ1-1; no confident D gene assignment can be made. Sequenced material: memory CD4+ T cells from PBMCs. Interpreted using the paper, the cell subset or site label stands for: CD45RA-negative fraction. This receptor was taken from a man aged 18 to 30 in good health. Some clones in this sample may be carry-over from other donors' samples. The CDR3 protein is CASSLVAGNSLNTEAFF. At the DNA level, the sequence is TGCGCCAGCAGCTTGGTGGCGGGTAATAGCTTGAACACTGAAGCTTTCTTT.